The 10 T cell receptor beta chains in this list originate from one sample, sequenced in a study of blood T cell repertoires in COVID-19. Sequenced by immunoSEQ multiplex PCR; TCRdb stores in-frame clones only, minus some. The sample lists roughly 230,000 clones, 82% occurring once. The sequenced material came from PBMCs or T cells enriched from blood (not recorded which). These receptors were collected from a woman aged 55-75 years who had recovered from COVID-19.

The chain employs TRBV7-9 and TRBJ1-2, with no clear D. CDR1 is SEHNR, CDR2 FQNEAQ, per germline (reference sequence). Trimming took 7 bases from V and 1 from J, leaving 13 bases between them. This CDR3 comprises 14 residues. The CDR3 nucleotides read TGTGCCAGCACCCCGGCCGGACTTAACTATGGCTACACCTTC. Amino acids: CASTPAGLNYGYTF.

This clone was counted a few times. The V gene is TRBV7-9, the J gene TRBJ2-2; tentative D call: TRBD1 (6 bases). The CDR3 has 16 residues. Trimming removed 6 bases at V and 5 bases at J, with 19 bases between. Germline lookup yields CDR1 SEHNR and CDR2 FQNEAQ (reference sequence). CDR3 nucleotides: TGTGCCAGCAGGCAACACAAGAGGGGGAGAACCGGGGAGCTGTTTTTT. Its translation is CASRQHKRGRTGELFF.

This chain connects TRBV19 to TRBJ1-4; no definite D call. V dropped 3 bases and J dropped 11 bases, with 7 bases sitting between them. CDR1 is LNHDA and CDR2 is SQIVND in the germline V gene (reference sequence). The CDR3 consists of 11 residues. This CDR3 reads CASSISEKLFF. In nucleotides, the CDR3 is TGTGCCAGTAGTATTTCGGAGAAACTGTTTTTT.

The chain uses TRBV6-4 and TRBJ1-2; 9 nucleotides align to TRBD1. The CDR3 is 12 amino acids. J gave up 7 bases and V 4 bases, and 1 base lay outside the gene matches. Per the germline V gene, CDR1 is MRHNA and CDR2 is SNTAGT. The CDR3 here is CASSGTGVGYTF. The CDR3 DNA follows: TGTGCCAGCAGTGGGACAGGGGTTGGCTACACCTTC.

The genes are TRBV5-5 and TRBJ2-7, with unresolved D. The CDR3 contains 13 residues. Germline V gene sequence: CDR1 SGHKS, CDR2 YYEKEE (reference sequence). V was trimmed by 1 base and J by 1 base, leaving 6 bases between them. CDR3 amino acids: CASSLIDSYEQYF. The CDR3 bases are TGTGCCAGCAGCTTGATAGATTCCTACGAGCAGTACTTC.

The V call is TRBV5-6, the J call TRBJ2-1; 13 bases align to TRBD2. Germline CDR1 SGHDT, CDR2 YYEEEE. The CDR3 runs 15 residues. The ends lost 4 bases at V and 9 bases at J; junction bases unmatched: 7. The CDR3 DNA is TGTGCCAGCAGCGTCCCAGGGACTAGCGGGGTTGAGCAGTTCTTC. This translates into CASSVPGTSGVEQFF.

The rearrangement links TRBV6-2 or TRBV6-3 to TRBJ2-6, with 9 bases that match TRBD2. Germline CDR1 MNHEY, CDR2 SVGEGT. V was pared by 5 bases and J by 2 bases, with 13 bases of the junction left unmatched. The CDR3 contains 19 residues. In DNA form, the CDR3 reads TGTGCCAGCAGTGGGCGACTGGGGGCGGGGGGGGCTGGGGCCAACGTCCTGACTTTC. Protein sequence: CASSGRLGAGGAGANVLTF.

J is TRBJ1-1 and V is TRBV5-6; 10 bases map to TRBD1. The CDR3 covers 15 residues. From germline, CDR1 is SGHDT and CDR2 YYEEEE. Trimming at V came to 3 bases and at J to 2 bases, leaving 4 bases not matched to a gene. The CDR3 here is CASSSGTGANTEAFF. DNA of the CDR3: TGTGCCAGCAGCTCCGGGACAGGGGCCAACACTGAAGCTTTCTTT.

With respect to this clone: At the DNA level, this CDR3 is encoded by other sequences in the same sample as well. This chain uses TRBV14 with TRBJ2-4, with no clear D. CDR1 is SGHDN, CDR2 FVKESK, per germline. The CDR3 sequence is 14 residues long. The V end was cut by 3 bases, the J end by 0 bases, with 6 bases between. CDR3 loop: CASSQELAKNIQYF. The DNA for the CDR3 is TGTGCCAGCAGCCAGGAGCTAGCCAAAAACATTCAGTACTTC.

The chain couples TRBV19 to TRBJ2-5, with 13 bases matching TRBD2. The CDR3 covers 17 residues. The V segment lost 4 bases and the J segment 3 bases; nucleotides outside the gene matches: 8. From germline, CDR1 is LNHDA and CDR2 SQIVND (reference sequence). The DNA of the CDR3 is TGTGCCAGTAGTACGACTAGCGGGAGGCCCTCAAAAGAGACCCAGTACTTC. Translated: CASSTTSGRPSKETQYF.